Presented here are 6 T cell receptor beta chains from one specimen sequenced in a study of T-cell reconstitution after alpha-beta-depleted transplantation in children. The authors prepared the TCRbeta library with unique molecular identifiers. One entry per CDR3 protein results from TCRdb running MiXCR on the PCR reads. The table shows about 47,000 distinct CDR3 sequences, with roughly 50% occurring only once. The specimen comprised peripheral blood, sampled before TCRalphabeta/CD19-depleted stem cell transplant. The origin of the receptors is a boy under two years old with SCID, due to receive a stem cell transplant.

The chain combines TRBV18 with TRBJ2-3, with 11 bases lining up with TRBD1. The length of the CDR3 is 15 residues. Germline CDR1 reads KGHSH; CDR2 reads LQKENI. Losses at the gene ends were 5 bases for V and 0 bases for J; bases not matched to a gene: 1. CDR3: CASSGQGASTDTQYF. The CDR3 nucleotides are TGTGCCAGCTCAGGACAGGGGGCTAGCACAGATACGCAGTATTTT.

The V gene is TRBV4-1, the J gene TRBJ2-7, with 8 bases aligning to TRBD2. Germline CDR1 is MGHRA and CDR2 is YSYEKL. Losses at the gene ends were 4 bases for V and 3 bases for J; bases not matched to a gene: 8. The CDR3 spans 15 residues. The CDR3 nucleotides read TGCGCCAGCAGCCCGGGACTAGGGTTTGGCTACGAGCAGTACTTC. Its protein is CASSPGLGFGYEQYF.

This clonotype has only a few counts. The chain carries TRBV20-1 and TRBJ2-5; no clear D. Trimming stripped 6 bases from V and 0 bases from J, with 5 bases between. Germline V lookup: CDR1 DFQATT, CDR2 SNEGSKA (reference sequence). The CDR3 loop spans 11 amino acids. The CDR3 DNA sequence: TGCAGTGCGGTCCACCAAGAGACCCAGTACTTC. It translates to CSAVHQETQYF.

The chain has TRBV20-1 and TRBJ2-3; D unresolved. The CDR3 spans 12 residues. The germline V gene has CDR1 DFQATT and CDR2 SNEGSKA (reference sequence). V was pared by 1 base and J by 5 bases, with 7 bases between. CDR3 bases: TGCAGTGCTAGAGGCTGGGAAGATACGCAGTATTTT. Translation: CSARGWEDTQYF.

This clonotype was observed a few times. The V gene is TRBV29-1, the J gene TRBJ1-2; 7 bases match TRBD1. V lost 7 bases and J lost 8; bases outside the gene matches: 16. From germline, CDR1 is SQVTM and CDR2 ANQGSEA. The CDR3 covers 14 residues. CDR3 sequence reads: CSASPQGDRGGYTF. The CDR3 DNA follows: TGCAGCGCCTCCCCTCAGGGGGACCGGGGGGGCTACACCTTC.

A few counts support this clonotype. The chain combines TRBV5-1 with TRBJ2-7; D is uncertain. This CDR3 is built from 15 residues. CDR1 is SGHRS, CDR2 YFSETQ, per germline. V gave up 3 bases and J gave up 2 bases, with 15 bases separating them. This CDR3 reads CASSSGGDWAYEQYF. CDR3 coding DNA: TGCGCCAGCAGCTCCGGTGGAGACTGGGCCTACGAGCAGTACTTC.